These 6 T cell receptor beta chains were all obtained from the same sample, sequenced in a study of T-cell reconstitution after alpha-beta-depleted transplantation in children. Molecular barcoding with unique molecular identifiers was used for the TCRbeta library. TCRdb itself ran the PCR reads through MiXCR, one entry per CDR3 protein. The table shows hundreds of thousands of distinct CDR3 sequences, with roughly 17% occurring only once. The source was PBMCs from the stem cell graft donor, collected from the stem cell graft. These receptors originate from a human donor who donated a stem cell graft to a child with acute myeloid leukemia.

The rearrangement links TRBV20-1 to TRBJ1-5, with D unclear. Germline values: CDR1 DFQATT, CDR2 SNEGSKA (reference sequence). V gave up 3 bases and J gave up 2 bases, with 11 bases separating them. The CDR3 runs to 14 residues. The CDR3 reads CSARQEVGNQPQHF. CDR3 sequence (DNA): TGCAGTGCTAGGCAGGAGGTCGGCAATCAGCCCCAGCATTTT.

This clonotype appeared a few times. This chain uses TRBV21-1 with TRBJ1-1; TRBD1 is taken as the D call from the table, unchecked against the DNA. TRBV21-1 is labeled a pseudogene. The CDR3 has 17 residues. The CDR3 is CASSKARPRSPDTEAFF. In nucleotides, the CDR3 is TGTGCCAGCAGCAAAGCCAGGCCCCGATCTCCTGACACTGAAGCTTTCTTT.

The chain is built from TRBV12-3 or TRBV12-4 and TRBJ2-1; D is uncertain. The V and J ends lost 4 bases and 6 bases respectively, with 10 bases between them. The CDR3 has 13 residues. CDR3 sequence: CASSSVLGNEQFF. In DNA form, the CDR3 reads TGTGCCAGCAGTTCCGTGTTGGGCAATGAGCAGTTCTTC.

There are many counts of this clonotype. This rearrangement joins TRBV5-1 to TRBJ2-3; tentative D call: TRBD1 (6 bases). This CDR3 is 15 amino acids long. From germline, CDR1 is SGHRS and CDR2 YFSETQ. Trimming took 2 bases from V and 2 from J, leaving 12 bases between them. The CDR3 nucleotides read TGCGCCAGCAGCTTACCCCAGGGGCCCACAGATACGCAGTATTTT. Translating gives CASSLPQGPTDTQYF. The full variable domain, completed using reference TRBV5-1 and TRBJ2-3, is KAGVTQTPRYLIKTRGQQVTLSCSPISGHRSVSWYQQTPGQGLQFLFEYFSETQRNKGNFPGRFSGRQFSNSRSEMNVSTLELGDSALYLCASSLPQGPTDTQYFGPGTRLTVL.

The chain combines TRBV12-3 or TRBV12-4 with TRBJ1-1, with a tentative D call TRBD1 (5 bases). The CDR3 covers 14 residues. V dropped 5 bases and J dropped 11 bases, with 21 bases sitting between them. The CDR3 reads CASSPLSQGTSAFF. The CDR3 DNA reads TGTGCCAGCAGTCCCTTATCCCAGGGAACTAGTGCTTTCTTT.

This clonotype was seen many times. The V call is TRBV20-1, the J call TRBJ1-4; tentative D call: TRBD1 (6 bases). Germline V gives CDR1 DFQATT, CDR2 SNEGSKA (reference sequence). This CDR3 comprises 11 residues. Trimming pared 5 bases from V and 13 bases from J, leaving 14 bases between. The CDR3 sequence is CSARTASRLFF. CDR3 nucleotides: TGCAGTGCTCGGACAGCCTCAAGACTGTTTTTT.